The rows below give T cell receptor beta chains drawn from one sample of a study of cytotoxic CD8 clonotypes in ibrutinib-treated CLL. Repertoires were generated with immunoSEQ multiplex PCR, while TCRdb's copy carries only in-frame clones and drops some. The data show roughly 28,000 clones, around three fifths seen once. Sequencing used PBMCs, obtained before ibrutinib treatment. These receptor sequences come from a human donor with chronic lymphocytic leukemia. CDR3s include the opening cysteine and the closing phenylalanine or tryptophan. A D gene is named only where the DNA matches it firmly. Part of the rows lack a size; the others show once, few, many or a class for expanded clones.

>.|TRBJ2-7|15|TRBV5-5|TRBD2
TGTGCCAGCAGGTTGGACGGACTAGCGGCCTACGAGCAGTACTTC
CASRLDGLAAYEQYF
>few|TRBJ2-1|15|TRBV19|.
TGTGCCAGTAGTATAATCCAGGAGAGCTACAATGAGCAGTTCTTC
CASSIIQESYNEQFF
>.|TRBJ2-2|18|TRBV6-1|.
TGTGCCAGCAGCGAACCTTTTACAGGGACCGCGAACACCGGGGAGCTGTTTTTT
CASSEPFTGTANTGELFF
>.|TRBJ2-7|14|TRBV2|TRBD1
TGTGCCAGCACGGAGAGGGGGCGCTTCTACGAGCAGTACTTC
CASTERGRFYEQYF
>.|TRBJ2-7|16|TRBV21-1|.
TGTGCCAGCAGCAAAGATAGCGGGGGGCTCGTCTACGAGCAGTACTTC
CASSKDSGGLVYEQYF
>.|TRBJ1-6|16|TRBV19|.
TGTGCCAGTAGTTCCCTCGGACCTCAGGTGGGGTCACCCCTCCACTTT
CASSSLGPQVGSPLHF
>.|TRBJ2-5|13|TRBV15|.
TGTGCCACCAGCAGAGGGGAGAAAGAGACCCAGTACTTC
CATSRGEKETQYF
>.|TRBJ1-1|13|TRBV7-9|.
TGTGCCAGCACCCCCCGCCCGACGGTTGAAGCTTTCTTT
CASTPRPTVEAFF
>.|TRBJ2-5|15|TRBV7-7|TRBD1
TGTGCTAGCAGCTCACGGACAGGGTTTGGAGAGACCCAGTACTTC
CASSSRTGFGETQYF
>.|TRBJ1-5|14|TRBV6-6|.
TGTGCCACAGGCGTGGTCCGGGGCAATCAGCCCCAGCATTTT
CATGVVRGNQPQHF
>.|TRBJ2-2|15|TRBV6-6|.
TGTGCCAGCAGTTACGTGACAGCCCGCACCGGGGAGCTGTTTTTT
CASSYVTARTGELFF
>.|TRBJ1-1|13|TRBV6-1|.
TGTGCCAGCACCCGTAACAGGGCAACTGAAGCTTTCTTT
CASTRNRATEAFF
>.|TRBJ1-1|16|TRBV6-1|TRBD1
TGTGCCAGCAGTGTCGGGACAGGAAGAATGAACACTGAAGCTTTCTTT
CASSVGTGRMNTEAFF
>.|TRBJ1-5|12|TRBV2|TRBD1
TGTGCCAGCAGGACAGGGAATCAGCCCCAGCATTTT
CASRTGNQPQHF
>.|TRBJ1-4|17|TRBV21-1|.
.
CASSKVGRGTGKEKLFF
>.|TRBJ2-1|16|TRBV5-1|.
TGCGCCAGCAGCTTCCTGACAGGTTCCACTTCAAATGAGCAGTTCTTC
CASSFLTGSTSNEQFF
>.|TRBJ1-1|13|TRBV7-9|.
TGTGCCAGCAGCTTAATGCTGAACACTGAAGCTTTCTTT
CASSLMLNTEAFF
>.|TRBJ2-7|17|TRBV6-1|TRBD2
TGTGCCAGCAGTGAAGCCCACTGGACTAGCGGCGCCTACGAGCAGTACTTC
CASSEAHWTSGAYEQYF
>.|TRBJ2-5|18|TRBV5-1|TRBD2
TGCGCCAGCAGCTTGGATCGAGCGGGGGGGCCGACGGAAGAGACCCAGTACTTC
CASSLDRAGGPTEETQYF
>.|TRBJ2-3|16|TRBV7-9|.
TGTGCCAGCAGCCCTTCTTTGGCAGGGGCCACAGATACGCAGTATTTT
CASSPSLAGATDTQYF
>.|TRBJ2-3|16|TRBV28|TRBD2
TGTGCCAGCAGTTTAAGGACTAGCGGGAGTTACGATACGCAGTATTTT
CASSLRTSGSYDTQYF
>.|TRBJ2-5|14|TRBV11-2|.
TGTGCCAGCAGCTTAGAGGAGGGTAGAGAGACCCAGTACTTC
CASSLEEGRETQYF
>.|TRBJ2-2|15|TRBV4-2|.
TGTGCCAGCAGCCAAGGTCAAGGGAACACCGGGGAGCTGTTTTTT
CASSQGQGNTGELFF
>once|TRBJ1-3|15|TRBV6-6|.
TGTGCCAGCAGTTACTCGAAAAGCTCTGGAAACACCATATATTTT
CASSYSKSSGNTIYF
>.|TRBJ1-1|14|TRBV9|TRBD1
TGTGCCAGCAGCGTAGGGGACAGAGTGGAAAAAGCTTTCTTT
CASSVGDRVEKAFF
>.|TRBJ1-2|13|TRBV7-8|.
TGTGCCAGCAGCTCAACAGGAACCTTTGGCTACACCTTC
CASSSTGTFGYTF
>few|TRBJ2-1|12|TRBV7-9|.
TGTGCCAGCAGCCCACCCGGTGGTGAGCAGTTCTTC
CASSPPGGEQFF
>.|TRBJ2-4|16|TRBV7-8|.
TGTGCCAGCAGCGCATCGGAAACCAGGAGGGTTGGCATTCAGTACTTC
CASSASETRRVGIQYF
>.|TRBJ2-5|11|TRBV2|.
TGTGCCAGCAGTGACCAAGAGACCCAGTACTTC
CASSDQETQYF
>.|TRBJ2-7|15|TRBV25-1|TRBD1
TGTGCCAGCAGTGGGGACAGGGCCCCCCTCTACGAGCAGTACTTC
CASSGDRAPLYEQYF
>.|TRBJ2-7|17|TRBV5-1|.
TGCGCCAGCAGCTTGGGGTCGATGGGGGTTAGCTCCTACGAGCAGTACTTC
CASSLGSMGVSSYEQYF
>.|TRBJ1-2|13|TRBV2|.
TGTGCCAGCAACCCCTGGGACGCTAATGGCTACACCTTC
CASNPWDANGYTF
>.|TRBJ2-7|14|TRBV9|TRBD2
TGTGCCAGCAGCGTCCAGACCGGGGGGGACGAGCAGTACTTC
CASSVQTGGDEQYF
>.|TRBJ2-7|13|TRBV28|.
TGTGCCAGCAGTTTGGGGGTAAGGGACGAGCAGTACTTC
CASSLGVRDEQYF
>once|TRBJ2-7|18|TRBV5-1|.
TGCGCCAGCAGCTTGGTCTGGGGTGGGGAACGGACCTCCTACGAGCAGTACTTC
CASSLVWGGERTSYEQYF